This T cell receptor (beta chain) is from a study of human T cells and chemical hapten exposure. Indicated time point: pre-sensitization, week 0. The sample's treatment: therapeutic diphenylcyclopropenone sensitization with weekly scalp DPC. Prior to application of each patch test, blood was drawn. Study outcomes and limitations: With regard to DPC sensitization, TCRs above 1 in 1000 frequency did not change. Expanded TCRs formed significantly more large CDR3 similarity clusters than controls.

This clonotype turned up a few times. Its target is not known. Individual cDNA molecules in this library carried unique molecular identifiers. Via MiXCR, TCRdb re-called the RACE reads, giving one row per CDR3 protein. The repertoire holds around 200,000 distinct CDR3 sequences, with roughly 30% as singletons. Per the germline V gene, CDR1 is MDHEN and CDR2 is SYDVKM. Trimming removed 8 bases at V and 0 bases at J, with 13 bases between. The CDR3 runs to 14 residues. The specimen was whole blood, collected in connection with sensitization to the hapten diphenylcyclopropenone (DPC). The genes are TRBV28 and TRBJ1-1, with D possibly matching TRBD1 (6 bases). This clonotype originated in a woman in her 30s with alopecia areata. Some clones in this sample may be carry-over from other donors' samples. This chain's CDR3 is CASRQVLMNTEAFF. The CDR3 nucleotides are TGTGCCAGCCGACAGGTCTTAATGAACACTGAAGCTTTCTTT.